This TCR beta chain was recovered during a study of T cells in Graves' hyperthyroidism and ophthalmopathy. RNA transcripts were the template for amplifying TCR beta CDR3 regions. The HTBI primer set served for first-round RT-PCR of the TCR CDR3. TCRdb reprocessed the multiplex PCR reads via MiXCR and lists one record per CDR3 protein. The data contain about 480,000 distinct CDR3 sequences, around 15% of them singletons. For this clonotype: Just one base apart from a much larger clone, this may be a read error.

Germline CDR1 reads DFQATT; CDR2 reads SNEGSKA (reference sequence). CDR3 length: 14 residues. The junction had 16 bases not matched to a gene; V was cut back by 6 bases and J by 15 bases. The specimen sequenced was blood. The source of this sequence is a woman aged 18 to 35 with Graves' hyperthyroidism. This chain connects TRBV20-1 to TRBJ2-6; 8 bases are shared with TRBD1. The CDR3 DNA reads TGCAGTGCACCGTCAGGGGGCCCCAGCGAAGCCCTGACTTTC. Its translation is CSAPSGGPSEALTF.